The sequence of this TCR beta chain was determined in a study of T cell changes during pregnancy in multiple sclerosis. Germline CDR1 and CDR2: SSHAT and FNYEAQ (reference sequence). This CDR3 is 13 amino acids long. Concerning this clone itself: The junction differs from germline at one of its ends, possibly a read error.

Data came from immunoSEQ multiplex PCR; TCRdb stores just in-frame clones and leaves some out. Of about 85,000 clones listed, about nine tenths are singletons. The V gene is TRBV7-7, the J gene TRBJ1-1, with D unclear. The sequence was obtained from a female donor with multiple sclerosis, enrolled in a pregnancy study. The source material was peripheral blood, sampled in the first trimester of pregnancy. The CDR3 coding sequence is TGTGCTAGCAGCTCGCGGGAGAACACTGAAGCTTTCTTT. It is translated as CASSSRENTEAFF.